Listed below are T cell receptor beta chains from one sample, sequenced in a study of identifying expanded T cells in peripheral blood. Data came from immunoSEQ multiplex PCR; TCRdb stores just in-frame clones and leaves some out. The sample lists more than 75,000 clones; approximately 83% were seen once. Sequenced material: blood. These receptors were obtained from a person aged 18-70 years in good health. Both conserved end residues are part of each CDR3. D genes are given only for firm matches. Size values are once, few and many counts, or a class for expanded clones, and some rows have none.

clone size: .; J gene: TRBJ1-1; V gene: TRBV21-1; D gene: .; CDR3 length: 11; CDR3 protein: CASSTLLEAFF; CDR3 DNA: TGTGCCAGCAGCACGCTGCTTGAAGCTTTCTTT
clone size: .; J gene: TRBJ2-1; V gene: TRBV4-3; D gene: .; CDR3 length: 18; CDR3 protein: CASSQGFSLGRSYNEQFF; CDR3 DNA: TGCGCCAGCAGCCAAGGTTTCAGCTTAGGTCGCTCCTACAATGAGCAGTTCTTC
clone size: .; J gene: TRBJ2-1; V gene: TRBV7-9; D gene: TRBD2; CDR3 length: 15; CDR3 protein: CASSSASGGAYEQFF; CDR3 DNA: TGTGCCAGCAGCTCCGCTAGCGGGGGGGCATATGAGCAGTTCTTC
clone size: .; J gene: TRBJ1-2; V gene: TRBV19; D gene: .; CDR3 length: 12; CDR3 protein: CASSAGDYGYTF; CDR3 DNA: TGTGCCAGCTCGGCAGGAGACTATGGCTACACCTTC
clone size: .; J gene: TRBJ1-2; V gene: TRBV5-4; D gene: .; CDR3 length: 14; CDR3 protein: CASSLGTPNYGYTF; CDR3 DNA: TGTGCCAGCAGCTTGGGAACCCCTAACTATGGCTACACCTTC
clone size: .; J gene: TRBJ2-1; V gene: TRBV5-6; D gene: .; CDR3 length: 16; CDR3 protein: CASSFRSRGLYNEQFF; CDR3 DNA: TGTGCCAGCAGCTTCCGATCCAGGGGCCTCTACAATGAGCAGTTCTTC
clone size: .; J gene: TRBJ2-1; V gene: TRBV30; D gene: .; CDR3 length: 11; CDR3 protein: CAWRGYNEQFF; CDR3 DNA: TGTGCCTGGAGGGGGTACAATGAGCAGTTCTTC
clone size: .; J gene: TRBJ1-2; V gene: TRBV5-1; D gene: .; CDR3 length: 12; CDR3 protein: CASSSTGWGYTF; CDR3 DNA: TGCGCCAGCAGCTCAACTGGGTGGGGCTACACCTTC
clone size: few; J gene: TRBJ2-5; V gene: TRBV25-1; D gene: .; CDR3 length: 14; CDR3 protein: CASRPPGHQETQYF; CDR3 DNA: TGTGCCAGCCGACCCCCCGGGCACCAAGAGACCCAGTACTTC
clone size: .; J gene: TRBJ2-1; V gene: TRBV9; D gene: TRBD1; CDR3 length: 15; CDR3 protein: CASSAHQGQGDEQFF; CDR3 DNA: TGTGCCAGCAGCGCACACCAGGGACAGGGGGATGAGCAGTTCTTC
clone size: .; J gene: TRBJ2-2; V gene: TRBV6-1; D gene: .; CDR3 length: 15; CDR3 protein: CASMEWLHGSGELFF; CDR3 DNA: TGTGCCAGCATGGAATGGCTTCATGGGTCCGGGGAGCTGTTTTTT
clone size: .; J gene: TRBJ1-1; V gene: TRBV5-1; D gene: .; CDR3 length: 15; CDR3 protein: CASSLESGQGTEAFF; CDR3 DNA: TGCGCCAGCAGCTTGGAGTCGGGCCAAGGGACTGAAGCTTTCTTT
clone size: .; J gene: TRBJ1-5; V gene: TRBV27; D gene: .; CDR3 length: 13; CDR3 protein: CASSSKGNQPQHF; CDR3 DNA: TGTGCCAGCAGTTCGAAGGGTAATCAGCCCCAGCATTTT
clone size: .; J gene: TRBJ2-1; V gene: TRBV19; D gene: .; CDR3 length: 12; CDR3 protein: CASSFLDNEQFF; CDR3 DNA: TGTGCCAGTAGTTTTCTCGACAATGAGCAGTTCTTC
clone size: .; J gene: TRBJ1-5; V gene: TRBV7-8; D gene: .; CDR3 length: 14; CDR3 protein: CASSTTVSNQPQHF; CDR3 DNA: TGTGCCAGCAGCACGACAGTTAGCAATCAGCCCCAGCATTTT
clone size: .; J gene: TRBJ2-6; V gene: TRBV4-3; D gene: TRBD1; CDR3 length: 19; CDR3 protein: CASSQEGTVGSSGANVLTF; CDR3 DNA: TGCGCCAGCAGCCAAGAGGGGACAGTGGGCAGCTCTGGGGCCAACGTCCTGACTTTC
clone size: .; J gene: TRBJ1-1; V gene: TRBV6-5; D gene: .; CDR3 length: 13; CDR3 protein: CASSYGSNTEAFF; CDR3 DNA: TGTGCCAGCAGTTACGGATCGAACACTGAAGCTTTCTTT
clone size: .; J gene: TRBJ1-2; V gene: TRBV9; D gene: .; CDR3 length: 13; CDR3 protein: CASSVGAAYGYTF; CDR3 DNA: TGTGCCAGCAGCGTGGGGGCAGCCTATGGCTACACCTTC
clone size: .; J gene: TRBJ1-1; V gene: TRBV30; D gene: .; CDR3 length: 13; CDR3 protein: CAWSVGHGREAFF; CDR3 DNA: TGTGCCTGGAGTGTGGGGCACGGAAGGGAAGCTTTCTTT
clone size: .; J gene: TRBJ1-5; V gene: TRBV19; D gene: TRBD1; CDR3 length: 17; CDR3 protein: CASRMDRLGDSNQPQHF; CDR3 DNA: TGTGCCAGCAGAATGGACAGGCTCGGGGATAGCAATCAGCCCCAGCATTTT
clone size: .; J gene: TRBJ2-5; V gene: TRBV18; D gene: .; CDR3 length: 13; CDR3 protein: CASTNGQQETQYF; CDR3 DNA: TGTGCCAGCACAAACGGACAGCAAGAGACCCAGTACTTC
clone size: .; J gene: TRBJ1-1; V gene: TRBV21-1; D gene: .; CDR3 length: 15; CDR3 protein: CASSKQGSALTEAFF; CDR3 DNA: TGTGCCAGCAGCAAACAGGGGTCGGCGCTCACTGAAGCTTTCTTT
clone size: .; J gene: TRBJ2-7; V gene: TRBV18; D gene: TRBD1; CDR3 length: 14; CDR3 protein: CASSPPGQGGEQYF; CDR3 DNA: TGTGCCAGCTCACCCCCCGGACAGGGGGGCGAGCAGTACTTC
clone size: .; J gene: TRBJ2-7; V gene: TRBV7-2; D gene: .; CDR3 length: 13; CDR3 protein: CASSLKDSYEQYF; CDR3 DNA: TGTGCCAGCAGCTTAAAGGACTCCTACGAGCAGTACTTC
clone size: .; J gene: TRBJ1-4; V gene: TRBV4-3; D gene: .; CDR3 length: 15; CDR3 protein: CASSQGSGANEKLFF; CDR3 DNA: TGCGCCAGCAGCCAAGGGTCGGGGGCTAATGAAAAACTGTTTTTT
clone size: .; J gene: TRBJ2-5; V gene: TRBV5-8; D gene: TRBD2; CDR3 length: 14; CDR3 protein: CASSAGTSQETQYF; CDR3 DNA: TGTGCCAGCAGTGCCGGGACTAGCCAGGAGACCCAGTACTTC
clone size: .; J gene: TRBJ2-3; V gene: TRBV5-1; D gene: .; CDR3 length: 14; CDR3 protein: CASSRWDSTDTQYF; CDR3 DNA: TGCGCCAGCAGCCGATGGGACAGCACAGATACGCAGTATTTT
clone size: .; J gene: TRBJ2-3; V gene: TRBV7-2; D gene: .; CDR3 length: 13; CDR3 protein: CASSPPSTDTQYF; CDR3 DNA: TGTGCCAGCAGCCCACCCAGCACAGATACGCAGTATTTT
clone size: .; J gene: TRBJ2-1; V gene: TRBV6-6; D gene: .; CDR3 length: 14; CDR3 protein: CASSNLWRNNEQFF; CDR3 DNA: TGTGCCAGCAGCAATCTCTGGAGGAACAATGAGCAGTTCTTC
clone size: .; J gene: TRBJ1-1; V gene: TRBV7-9; D gene: .; CDR3 length: 13; CDR3 protein: CASSLATIEAAFF; CDR3 DNA: TGTGCCAGCAGCTTGGCGACAATCGAGGCGGCTTTCTTT
clone size: .; J gene: TRBJ2-3; V gene: TRBV7-7; D gene: .; CDR3 length: 14; CDR3 protein: CASSPTGGADTQYF; CDR3 DNA: TGTGCCAGCAGCCCGACAGGCGGGGCGGATACGCAGTATTTT
clone size: .; J gene: TRBJ2-3; V gene: TRBV30; D gene: .; CDR3 length: 15; CDR3 protein: CACPPAGFSTDTQYF; CDR3 DNA: TGTGCCTGCCCCCCCGCGGGTTTCAGCACAGATACGCAGTATTTT
clone size: .; J gene: TRBJ2-3; V gene: TRBV5-4; D gene: .; CDR3 length: 14; CDR3 protein: CASSLRTEGDTQYF; CDR3 DNA: TGTGCCAGCAGCTTGAGGACAGAAGGAGATACGCAGTATTTT
clone size: few; J gene: TRBJ1-5; V gene: TRBV12-5; D gene: .; CDR3 length: 14; CDR3 protein: CASGLGQSNQPQHF; CDR3 DNA: TGTGCTAGTGGTTTGGGACAGAGCAATCAGCCCCAGCATTTT
clone size: .; J gene: TRBJ1-1; V gene: TRBV11-2; D gene: .; CDR3 length: 14; CDR3 protein: CASSPIRANSEAFF; CDR3 DNA: TGTGCCAGCAGCCCCATTCGGGCGAACTCTGAAGCTTTCTTT
clone size: .; J gene: TRBJ1-5; V gene: TRBV7-2; D gene: .; CDR3 length: 13; CDR3 protein: CASSTYGNQPQHF; CDR3 DNA: TGTGCCAGCAGCACATATGGTAATCAGCCCCAGCATTTT
clone size: .; J gene: TRBJ1-6; V gene: TRBV11-2; D gene: .; CDR3 length: 14; CDR3 protein: CASSLGRGNSPLHF; CDR3 DNA: TGTGCCAGCAGCTTGGGGAGGGGCAATTCACCCCTCCACTTT
clone size: .; J gene: TRBJ2-2; V gene: TRBV5-1; D gene: .; CDR3 length: 15; CDR3 protein: CASSLAVGIGGELFF; CDR3 DNA: TGCGCCAGCAGCTTGGCCGTGGGGATTGGCGGGGAGCTGTTTTTT
clone size: .; J gene: TRBJ2-7; V gene: TRBV5-6; D gene: .; CDR3 length: 13; CDR3 protein: CASRPTGGHEQYF; CDR3 DNA: TGTGCCAGCAGGCCGACAGGAGGGCACGAGCAGTACTTC
clone size: .; J gene: TRBJ2-5; V gene: TRBV5-1; D gene: TRBD1; CDR3 length: 14; CDR3 protein: CASSLGQGQETQYF; CDR3 DNA: TGCGCCAGCAGCTTAGGACAGGGCCAAGAGACCCAGTACTTC
clone size: .; J gene: TRBJ2-3; V gene: TRBV5-6; D gene: .; CDR3 length: 14; CDR3 protein: CASSLRTATDTQYF; CDR3 DNA: TGTGCCAGCAGCTTGCGGACGGCCACAGATACGCAGTATTTT
clone size: .; J gene: TRBJ1-2; V gene: TRBV7-9; D gene: TRBD1; CDR3 length: 14; CDR3 protein: CASSFSGTGYGYTF; CDR3 DNA: TGTGCCAGCAGCTTTAGTGGGACAGGGTATGGCTACACCTTC
clone size: .; J gene: TRBJ1-3; V gene: TRBV5-1; D gene: .; CDR3 length: 16; CDR3 protein: CASSLAPRVPGNTIYF; CDR3 DNA: TGCGCCAGCAGCTTGGCCCCCAGGGTACCTGGAAACACCATATATTTT
clone size: .; J gene: TRBJ2-3; V gene: TRBV30; D gene: TRBD2; CDR3 length: 16; CDR3 protein: CAWSLSRGGLRDTQYF; CDR3 DNA: TGTGCCTGGAGTCTATCCCGGGGAGGGCTCCGAGATACGCAGTATTTT
clone size: .; J gene: TRBJ1-1; V gene: TRBV7-8; D gene: .; CDR3 length: 17; CDR3 protein: CASSRYSGIPWRTEAFF; CDR3 DNA: TGTGCCAGCAGCCGTTACTCCGGGATCCCCTGGAGGACTGAAGCTTTCTTT
clone size: once; J gene: TRBJ2-6; V gene: TRBV7-3; D gene: .; CDR3 length: 15; CDR3 protein: CASSPEPIPTNVLTF; CDR3 DNA: TGTGCCAGCTCCCCGGAGCCAATTCCAACTAACGTCCTGACTTTC
clone size: .; J gene: TRBJ2-1; V gene: TRBV29-1; D gene: TRBD1; CDR3 length: 12; CDR3 protein: CSVMYRGNEQFF; CDR3 DNA: TGCAGCGTGATGTACAGGGGCAATGAGCAGTTCTTC
clone size: .; J gene: TRBJ1-2; V gene: TRBV5-6; D gene: .; CDR3 length: 15; CDR3 protein: CASSSGLLSGYGYTF; CDR3 DNA: TGTGCCAGCAGCTCCGGCCTCTTGAGTGGCTATGGCTACACCTTC
clone size: once; J gene: TRBJ2-1; V gene: TRBV18; D gene: TRBD1; CDR3 length: 15; CDR3 protein: CASSPGTGWANEQFF; CDR3 DNA: TGTGCCAGCTCACCCGGGACAGGGTGGGCCAATGAGCAGTTCTTC
clone size: .; J gene: TRBJ1-5; V gene: TRBV5-4; D gene: .; CDR3 length: 15; CDR3 protein: CASSWDGDSNQPQHF; CDR3 DNA: TGTGCCAGCAGCTGGGACGGAGATAGCAATCAGCCCCAGCATTTT
clone size: .; J gene: TRBJ1-5; V gene: TRBV2; D gene: .; CDR3 length: 13; CDR3 protein: CASSEAQAGPQHF; CDR3 DNA: TGTGCCAGCAGTGAAGCGCAGGCAGGACCCCAGCATTTT
clone size: .; J gene: TRBJ1-2; V gene: TRBV5-6; D gene: .; CDR3 length: 15; CDR3 protein: CASSLLRSLQYGYTF; CDR3 DNA: TGTGCCAGCAGCTTGCTGCGTTCGTTACAATATGGCTACACCTTC